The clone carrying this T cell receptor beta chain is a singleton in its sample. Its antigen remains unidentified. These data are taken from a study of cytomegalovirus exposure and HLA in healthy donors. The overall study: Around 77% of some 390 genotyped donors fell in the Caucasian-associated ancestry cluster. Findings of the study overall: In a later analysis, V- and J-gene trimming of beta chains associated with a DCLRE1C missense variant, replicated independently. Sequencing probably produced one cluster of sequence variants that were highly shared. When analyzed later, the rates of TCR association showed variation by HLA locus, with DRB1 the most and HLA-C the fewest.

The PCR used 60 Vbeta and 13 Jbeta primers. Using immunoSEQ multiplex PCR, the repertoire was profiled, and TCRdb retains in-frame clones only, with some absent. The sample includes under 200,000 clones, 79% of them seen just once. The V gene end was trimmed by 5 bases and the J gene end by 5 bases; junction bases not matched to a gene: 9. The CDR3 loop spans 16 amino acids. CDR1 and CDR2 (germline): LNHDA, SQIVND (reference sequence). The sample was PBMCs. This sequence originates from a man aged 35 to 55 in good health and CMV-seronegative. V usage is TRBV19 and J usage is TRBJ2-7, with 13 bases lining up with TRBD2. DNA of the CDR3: TGTGCCAGTAGTCCCTGGACTAGCGGGAGAGGCCACGAGCAGTACTTC. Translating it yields CASSPWTSGRGHEQYF.